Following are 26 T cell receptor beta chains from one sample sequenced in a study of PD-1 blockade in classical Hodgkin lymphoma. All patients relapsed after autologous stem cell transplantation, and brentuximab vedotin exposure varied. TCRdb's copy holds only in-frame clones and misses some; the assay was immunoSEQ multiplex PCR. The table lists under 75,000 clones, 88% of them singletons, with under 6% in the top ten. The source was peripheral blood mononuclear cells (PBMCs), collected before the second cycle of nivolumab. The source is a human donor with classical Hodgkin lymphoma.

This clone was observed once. CDR3 in amino acids: CASSPSGQPQHF. In nucleotides, the CDR3 is TGCGCCAGCAGCCCTTCGGGTCAGCCCCAGCATTTT. The genes are TRBV5-1 and TRBJ1-5; unclear D gene. There are 12 residues in the CDR3. V dropped 4 bases and J dropped 6 bases, with 8 bases sitting between them. Germline V lookup: CDR1 SGHRS, CDR2 YFSETQ.

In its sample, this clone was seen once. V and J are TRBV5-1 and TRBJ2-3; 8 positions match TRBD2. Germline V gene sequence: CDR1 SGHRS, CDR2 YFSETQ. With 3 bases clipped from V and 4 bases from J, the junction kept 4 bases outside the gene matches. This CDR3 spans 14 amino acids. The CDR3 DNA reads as TGCGCCAGCAGCTACCGGGGGGGCTCAGATACGCAGTATTTT. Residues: CASSYRGGSDTQYF. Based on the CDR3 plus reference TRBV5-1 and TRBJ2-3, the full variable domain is KAGVTQTPRYLIKTRGQQVTLSCSPISGHRSVSWYQQTPGQGLQFLFEYFSETQRNKGNFPGRFSGRQFSNSRSEMNVSTLELGDSALYLCASSYRGGSDTQYFGPGTRLTVL.

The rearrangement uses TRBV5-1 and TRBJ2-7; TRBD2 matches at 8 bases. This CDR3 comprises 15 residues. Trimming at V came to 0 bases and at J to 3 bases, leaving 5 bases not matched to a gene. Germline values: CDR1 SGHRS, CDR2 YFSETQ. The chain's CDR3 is CASSLGTSLSYEQYF. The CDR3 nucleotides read TGCGCCAGCAGCTTGGGGACTAGCCTAAGCTACGAGCAGTACTTC.

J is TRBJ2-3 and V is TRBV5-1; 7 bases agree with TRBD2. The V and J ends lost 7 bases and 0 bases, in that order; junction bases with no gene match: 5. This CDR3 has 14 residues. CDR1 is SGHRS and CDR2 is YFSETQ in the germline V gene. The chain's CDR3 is CASGEGFSTDTQYF. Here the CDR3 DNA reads TGCGCCAGCGGGGAGGGGTTCAGCACAGATACGCAGTATTTT.

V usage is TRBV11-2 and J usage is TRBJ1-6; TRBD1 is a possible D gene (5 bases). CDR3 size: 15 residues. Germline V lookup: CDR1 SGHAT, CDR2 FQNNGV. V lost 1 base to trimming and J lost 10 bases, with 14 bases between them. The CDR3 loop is CASSLGGPYSSPLHF. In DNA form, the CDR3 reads TGTGCCAGCAGCTTAGGGGGACCCTATTCCTCACCCCTCCACTTT.

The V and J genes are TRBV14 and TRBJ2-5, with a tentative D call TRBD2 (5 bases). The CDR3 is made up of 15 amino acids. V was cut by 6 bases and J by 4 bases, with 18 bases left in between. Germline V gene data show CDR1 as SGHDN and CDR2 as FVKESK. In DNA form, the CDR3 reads TGTGCCAGCAGGTCTTCGTTTGGAGGAGGAGAGACCCAGTACTTC. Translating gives CASRSSFGGGETQYF. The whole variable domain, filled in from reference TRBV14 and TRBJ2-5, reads EAGVTQFPSHSVIEKGQTVTLRCDPISGHDNLYWYRRVMGKEIKFLLHFVKESKQDESGMPNNRFLAERTGGTYSTLKVQPAELEDSGVYFCASRSSFGGGETQYFGPGTRLLVL.

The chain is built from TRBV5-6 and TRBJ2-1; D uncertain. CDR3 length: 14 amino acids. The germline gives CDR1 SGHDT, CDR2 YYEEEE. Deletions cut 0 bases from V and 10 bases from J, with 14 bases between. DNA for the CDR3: TGTGCCAGCAGCTTGGCCAGGCTACCCCAAGAGCAGTTCTTC. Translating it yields CASSLARLPQEQFF.

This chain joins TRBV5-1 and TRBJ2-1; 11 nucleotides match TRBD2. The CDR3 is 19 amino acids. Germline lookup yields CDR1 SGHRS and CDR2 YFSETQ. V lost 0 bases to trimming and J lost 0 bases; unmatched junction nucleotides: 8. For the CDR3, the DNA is TGCGCCAGCAGCTTGGCGGTAGCGGGGGGGCCAAGCTCCTACAATGAGCAGTTCTTC. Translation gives CASSLAVAGGPSSYNEQFF.

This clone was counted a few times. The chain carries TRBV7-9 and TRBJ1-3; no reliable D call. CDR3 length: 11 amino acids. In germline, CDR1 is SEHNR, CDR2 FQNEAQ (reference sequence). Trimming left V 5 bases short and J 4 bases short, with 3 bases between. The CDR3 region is CASSQGNTIYF. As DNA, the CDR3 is TGTGCCAGCAGCCAAGGAAACACCATATATTTT. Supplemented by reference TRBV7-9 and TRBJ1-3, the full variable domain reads DTGVSQNPRHKITKRGQNVTFRCDPISEHNRLYWYRQTLGQGPEFLTYFQNEAQLEKSRLLSDRFSAERPKGSFSTLEIQRTEQGDSAMYLCASSQGNTIYFGEGSWLTVV.

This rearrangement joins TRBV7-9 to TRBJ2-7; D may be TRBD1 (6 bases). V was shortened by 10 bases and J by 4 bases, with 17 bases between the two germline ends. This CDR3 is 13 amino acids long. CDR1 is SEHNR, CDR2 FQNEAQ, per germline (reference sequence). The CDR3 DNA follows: TGTGCCAACTCCAGGGGTGCGGCTTACGAGCAGTACTTC. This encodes CANSRGAAYEQYF.

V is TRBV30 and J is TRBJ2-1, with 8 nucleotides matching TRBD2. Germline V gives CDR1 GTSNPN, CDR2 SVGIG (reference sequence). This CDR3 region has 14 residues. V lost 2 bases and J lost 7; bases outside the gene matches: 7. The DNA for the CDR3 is TGTGCCTGGAGTTACGGGGGGGCCTTTAATGAGCAGTTCTTC. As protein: CAWSYGGAFNEQFF.

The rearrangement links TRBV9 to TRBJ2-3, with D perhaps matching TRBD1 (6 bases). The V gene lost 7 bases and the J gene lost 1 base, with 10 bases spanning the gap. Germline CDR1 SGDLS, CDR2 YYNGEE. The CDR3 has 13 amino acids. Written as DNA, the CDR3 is TGTGCCAGCGGCTACAGGGGCACAGATACGCAGTATTTT. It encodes CASGYRGTDTQYF.

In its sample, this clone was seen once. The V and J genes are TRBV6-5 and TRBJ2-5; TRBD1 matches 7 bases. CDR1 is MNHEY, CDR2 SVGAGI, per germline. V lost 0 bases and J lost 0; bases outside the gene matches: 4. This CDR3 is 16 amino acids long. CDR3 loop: CASSYSQQGYQETQYF. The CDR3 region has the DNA TGTGCCAGCAGTTACTCACAACAGGGGTACCAAGAGACCCAGTACTTC.

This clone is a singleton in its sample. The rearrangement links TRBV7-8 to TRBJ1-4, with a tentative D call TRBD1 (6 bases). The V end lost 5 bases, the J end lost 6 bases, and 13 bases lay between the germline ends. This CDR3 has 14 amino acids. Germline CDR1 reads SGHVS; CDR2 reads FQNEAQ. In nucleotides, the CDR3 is TGTGCCAGCAGCCGAACAGGGTTTGATGAAAAACTGTTTTTT. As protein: CASSRTGFDEKLFF.

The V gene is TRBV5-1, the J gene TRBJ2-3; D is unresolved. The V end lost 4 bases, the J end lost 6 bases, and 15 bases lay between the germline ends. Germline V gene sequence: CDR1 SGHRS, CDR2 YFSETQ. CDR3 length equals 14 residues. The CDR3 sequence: CASSPSSALDTQYF. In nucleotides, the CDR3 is TGCGCCAGCAGCCCCTCGTCGGCCTTGGATACGCAGTATTTT.

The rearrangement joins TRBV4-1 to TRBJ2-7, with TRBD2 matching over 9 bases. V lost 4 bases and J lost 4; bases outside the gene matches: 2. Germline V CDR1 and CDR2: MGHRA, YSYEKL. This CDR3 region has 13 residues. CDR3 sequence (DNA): TGCGCCAGCAGCCTAGCGGGGGCGTACGAGCAGTACTTC. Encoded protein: CASSLAGAYEQYF.

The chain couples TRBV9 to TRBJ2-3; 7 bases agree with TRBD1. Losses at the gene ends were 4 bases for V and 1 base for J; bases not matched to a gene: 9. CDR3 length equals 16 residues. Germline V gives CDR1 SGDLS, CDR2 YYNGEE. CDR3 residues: CASSPRDSGRTDTQYF. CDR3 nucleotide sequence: TGTGCCAGCAGCCCTCGGGACAGCGGCCGCACAGATACGCAGTATTTT.

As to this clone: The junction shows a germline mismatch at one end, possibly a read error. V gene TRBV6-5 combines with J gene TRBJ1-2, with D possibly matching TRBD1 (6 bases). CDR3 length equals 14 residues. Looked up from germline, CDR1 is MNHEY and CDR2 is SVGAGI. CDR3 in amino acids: CANSYTQGRRGYTF. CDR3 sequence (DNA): TGTGCCAACAGTTACACACAGGGCCGCCGGGGCTACACCTTC.

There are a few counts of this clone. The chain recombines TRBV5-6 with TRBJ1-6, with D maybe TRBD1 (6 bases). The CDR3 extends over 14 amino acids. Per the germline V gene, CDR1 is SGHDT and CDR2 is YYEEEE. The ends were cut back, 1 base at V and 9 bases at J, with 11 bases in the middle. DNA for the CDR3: TGTGCCAGCAGCTTGATGGGGGCCGGTTCACCCCTCCACTTT. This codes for CASSLMGAGSPLHF.

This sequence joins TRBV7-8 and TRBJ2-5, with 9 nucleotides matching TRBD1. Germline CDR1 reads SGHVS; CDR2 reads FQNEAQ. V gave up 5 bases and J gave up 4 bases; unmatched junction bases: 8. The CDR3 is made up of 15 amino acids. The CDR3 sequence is CASSLTGGLGETQYF. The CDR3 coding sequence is TGTGCCAGCAGCCTCACAGGGGGCTTAGGAGAGACCCAGTACTTC.

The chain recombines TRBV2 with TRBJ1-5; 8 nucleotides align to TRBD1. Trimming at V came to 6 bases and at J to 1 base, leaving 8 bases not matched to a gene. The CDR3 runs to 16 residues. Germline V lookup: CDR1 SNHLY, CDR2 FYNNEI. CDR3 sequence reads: CASSDLYRGSNQPQHF. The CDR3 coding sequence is TGTGCCAGCAGCGACTTGTACAGGGGGAGCAATCAGCCCCAGCATTTT.

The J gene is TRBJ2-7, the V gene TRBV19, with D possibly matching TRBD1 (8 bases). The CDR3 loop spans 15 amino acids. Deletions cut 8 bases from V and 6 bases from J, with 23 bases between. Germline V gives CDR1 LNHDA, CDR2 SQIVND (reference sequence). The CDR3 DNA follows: TGTGCCAGTGGGGGGGACGGACAGGGTTCGTTCGAGCAGTACTTC. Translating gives CASGGDGQGSFEQYF.

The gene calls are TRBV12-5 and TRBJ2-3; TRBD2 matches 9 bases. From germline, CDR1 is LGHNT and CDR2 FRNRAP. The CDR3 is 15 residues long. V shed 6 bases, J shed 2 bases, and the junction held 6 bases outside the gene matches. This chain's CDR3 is CASGRGGGNTDTQYF. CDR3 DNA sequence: TGTGCTAGTGGCCGCGGGGGGGGAAACACAGATACGCAGTATTTT.

The CDR3 sequence: CASSLDQITDTQYF. DNA for the CDR3: TGCGCCAGCAGCTTGGACCAGATCACAGATACGCAGTATTTT. The chain has TRBV5-1 and TRBJ2-3; D is ambiguous. Trimming stripped 0 bases from V and 2 bases from J, with 7 bases between. The CDR3 runs to 14 residues. Germline V lookup: CDR1 SGHRS, CDR2 YFSETQ.

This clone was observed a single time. CDR3 coding DNA: TGCGCCAGCAGCTTGGCCGATAGGGGCCCGAGGTCCTACGAGCAGTACTTC. Translation gives CASSLADRGPRSYEQYF. The chain uses TRBV5-1 and TRBJ2-7, with a weak D call TRBD1 (5 bases). Germline V CDR1 and CDR2: SGHRS, YFSETQ. The CDR3 is 17 residues long. The V end lost 0 bases, the J end lost 1 base, and 17 bases lay between the germline ends.

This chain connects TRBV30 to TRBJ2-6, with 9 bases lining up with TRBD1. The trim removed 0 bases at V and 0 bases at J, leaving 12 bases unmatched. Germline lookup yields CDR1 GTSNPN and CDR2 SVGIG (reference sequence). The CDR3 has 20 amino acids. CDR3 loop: CAWSVPGTGWLTSGANVLTF. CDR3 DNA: TGTGCCTGGAGTGTCCCCGGGACAGGGTGGTTAACCTCTGGGGCCAACGTCCTGACTTTC.